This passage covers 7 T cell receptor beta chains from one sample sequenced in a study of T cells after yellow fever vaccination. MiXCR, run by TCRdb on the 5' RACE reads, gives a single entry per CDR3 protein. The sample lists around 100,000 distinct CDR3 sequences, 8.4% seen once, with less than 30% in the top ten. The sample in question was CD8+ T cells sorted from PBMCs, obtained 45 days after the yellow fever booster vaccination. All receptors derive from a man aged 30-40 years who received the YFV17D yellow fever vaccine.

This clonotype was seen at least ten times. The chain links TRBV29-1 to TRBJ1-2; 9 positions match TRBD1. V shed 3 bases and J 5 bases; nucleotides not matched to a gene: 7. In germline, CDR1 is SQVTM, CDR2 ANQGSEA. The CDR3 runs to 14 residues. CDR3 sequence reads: CSVEGDRDLYGYTF. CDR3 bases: TGCAGCGTTGAGGGGGACAGGGATCTTTATGGCTACACCTTC.

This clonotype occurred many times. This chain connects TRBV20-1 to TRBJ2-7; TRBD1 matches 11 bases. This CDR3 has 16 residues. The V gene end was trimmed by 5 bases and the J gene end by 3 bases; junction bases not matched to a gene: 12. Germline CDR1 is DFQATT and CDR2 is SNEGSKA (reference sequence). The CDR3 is CSAEYPGQGGHYEQYF. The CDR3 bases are TGCAGTGCTGAATATCCGGGACAGGGGGGCCACTACGAGCAGTACTTC.

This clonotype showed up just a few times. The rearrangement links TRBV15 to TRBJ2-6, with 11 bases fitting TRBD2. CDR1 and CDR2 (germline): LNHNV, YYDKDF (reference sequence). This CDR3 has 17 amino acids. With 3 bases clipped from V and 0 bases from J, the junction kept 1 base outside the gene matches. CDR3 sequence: CATSRGLADSGANVLTF. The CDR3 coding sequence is TGTGCCACCAGCAGGGGACTAGCGGACTCTGGGGCCAACGTCCTGACTTTC.

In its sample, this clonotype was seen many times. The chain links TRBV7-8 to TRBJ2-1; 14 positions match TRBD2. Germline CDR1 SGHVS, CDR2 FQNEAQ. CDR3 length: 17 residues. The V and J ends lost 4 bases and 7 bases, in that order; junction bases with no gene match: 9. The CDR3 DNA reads TGTGCCAGCAGCTCCAGCACGGGACTAGCGGGAGTAAATGAGCAGTTCTTC. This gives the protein CASSSSTGLAGVNEQFF.

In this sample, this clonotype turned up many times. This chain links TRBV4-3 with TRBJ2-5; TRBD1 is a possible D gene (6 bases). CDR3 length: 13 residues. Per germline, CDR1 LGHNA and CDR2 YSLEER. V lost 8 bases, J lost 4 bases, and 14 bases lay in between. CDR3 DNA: TGCGCCAGCTCAACAGGGTCGGGAGAGACCCAGTACTTC. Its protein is CASSTGSGETQYF.

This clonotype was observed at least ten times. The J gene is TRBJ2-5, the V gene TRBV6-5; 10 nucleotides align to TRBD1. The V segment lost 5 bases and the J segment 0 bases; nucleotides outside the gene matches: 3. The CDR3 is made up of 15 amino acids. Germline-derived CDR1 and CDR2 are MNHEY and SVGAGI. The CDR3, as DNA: TGTGCCAGCAGTCCGGGACAGGGGTACCAAGAGACCCAGTACTTC. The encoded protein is CASSPGQGYQETQYF.

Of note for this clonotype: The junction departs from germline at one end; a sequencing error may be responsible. CDR3 amino acids: CASSFNPSGPNVLTF. The CDR3 nucleotides are TGTGCCAGCAGCTTCAACCCCTCTGGGCCCAACGTCCTGACTTTC. This sequence joins TRBV7-9 and TRBJ2-6; the D is unclear. Germline CDR1 reads SEHNR; CDR2 reads FQNEAQ (reference sequence). CDR3 length: 15 residues.